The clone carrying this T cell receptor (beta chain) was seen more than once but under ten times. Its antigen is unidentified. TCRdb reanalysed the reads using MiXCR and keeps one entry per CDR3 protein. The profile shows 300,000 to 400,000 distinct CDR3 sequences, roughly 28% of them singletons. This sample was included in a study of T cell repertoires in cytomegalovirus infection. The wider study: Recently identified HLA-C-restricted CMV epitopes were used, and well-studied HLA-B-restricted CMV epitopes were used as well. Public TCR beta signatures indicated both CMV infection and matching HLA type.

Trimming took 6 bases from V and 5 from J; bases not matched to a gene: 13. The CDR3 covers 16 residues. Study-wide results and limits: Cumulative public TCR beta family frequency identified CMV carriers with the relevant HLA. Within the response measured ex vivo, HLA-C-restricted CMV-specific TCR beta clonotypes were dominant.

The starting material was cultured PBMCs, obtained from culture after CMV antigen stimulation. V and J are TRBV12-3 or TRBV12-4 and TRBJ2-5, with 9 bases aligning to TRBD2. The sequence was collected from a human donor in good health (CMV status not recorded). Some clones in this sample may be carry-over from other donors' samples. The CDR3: CASRLSGRIKEETQYF. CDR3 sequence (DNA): TGTGCCAGCAGATTGAGCGGGAGGATTAAGGAGGAGACCCAGTACTTC.